This passage covers 14 T cell receptor beta chains from one sample sequenced in a study of blood T cell repertoires in COVID-19. Sequencing used immunoSEQ multiplex PCR; TCRdb keeps in-frame clones, though not all of them. Of 39,000 or so clones listed, 80% to 90% are singletons. Sequencing used peripheral blood. The receptor source for this set is a man between 60 and 75 years old in a cohort sampled during active COVID-19.

This chain connects TRBV7-9 to TRBJ2-1, with 7 bases that match TRBD2. Germline CDR1 and CDR2: SEHNR and FQNEAQ (reference sequence). With V trimmed by 6 bases and J by 2 bases, 7 bases remained unmatched. This CDR3 region has 15 residues. As DNA, the CDR3 is TGTGCCAGCAGTTCGACTAGCATTACCTACAATGAGCAGTTCTTC. As protein: CASSSTSITYNEQFF. Full variable domain (remainder filled in from reference TRBV7-9 and TRBJ2-1): DTGVSQNPRHKITKRGQNVTFRCDPISEHNRLYWYRQTLGQGPEFLTYFQNEAQLEKSRLLSDRFSAERPKGSFSTLEIQRTEQGDSAMYLCASSSTSITYNEQFFGPGTRLTVL.

This clone occurred once. The chain links TRBV27 to TRBJ2-7, with 7 nucleotides matching TRBD2. CDR1 and CDR2 from the germline V gene are MNHEY and SMNVEV (reference sequence). The CDR3 sequence is 16 residues long. J lost 0 bases, V lost 6 bases, and 11 bases had no gene match. The CDR3 DNA reads TGTGCCAGCAGGGCGCGGGAGACAGACGCCTCCTACGAGCAGTACTTC. Protein sequence: CASRARETDASYEQYF.

This clone has just one count. V and J are TRBV20-1 and TRBJ1-1, with D hard to call. Germline CDR1 reads DFQATT; CDR2 reads SNEGSKA (reference sequence). The CDR3 covers 9 residues. V was clipped by 6 bases and J by 4 bases, with 3 bases between them. The CDR3 sequence: CSARTEAFF. CDR3 nucleotide sequence: TGCAGTGCCCGCACTGAAGCTTTCTTT.

The V gene is TRBV7-6, the J gene TRBJ1-2; the D is unclear. Trimming removed 6 bases at V and 4 bases at J, with 12 bases between. The CDR3 has 13 residues. Germline CDR1 and CDR2: SGHVS and FNYEAQ. In DNA, the CDR3 is TGTGCCAGCAGTCCGGTGCCGGGCTATGGCTACACCTTC. Protein: CASSPVPGYGYTF.

This sequence joins TRBV4-3 and TRBJ2-3; 11 nucleotides agree with TRBD1. The V gene's germline CDR1 is LGHNA and CDR2 YSLEER. Trimming cost V 4 bases and J 4 bases; bases outside gene matches: 4. This CDR3 is 15 amino acids long. The CDR3 DNA sequence: TGCGCCAGCAGCCGGACAGGGGGCCAGGCAGATACGCAGTATTTT. Protein product: CASSRTGGQADTQYF.

Comment on this clone: The same CDR3 arises from other DNA sequences in this sample as well. The chain carries TRBV19 and TRBJ2-6; D is possibly TRBD1 (6 bases). The CDR3 has 14 residues. V was pared by 6 bases and J by 3 bases, with 9 bases between. The germline CDR1 and CDR2 sequences are LNHDA and SQIVND (reference sequence). This CDR3 is CASRDRSGANVLTF. CDR3 sequence (DNA): TGTGCCAGTAGGGACAGAAGTGGGGCCAACGTCCTGACTTTC.

The chain uses TRBV10-3 and TRBJ2-1, with D perhaps matching TRBD2 (6 bases). The V end lost 8 bases, the J end lost 9 bases, and 14 bases lay between the germline ends. The CDR3 covers 12 residues. Germline assignment: CDR1 ENHRY and CDR2 SYGVKD. This CDR3 reads CAIGEVEVEQFF. The CDR3, as DNA: TGTGCCATCGGGGAGGTGGAAGTTGAGCAGTTCTTC.

V and J are TRBV9 and TRBJ1-2; D gene ambiguous. The V and J ends lost 4 bases and 4 bases respectively, with 14 bases between them. Germline CDR1 and CDR2: SGDLS and YYNGEE. The CDR3 is made up of 14 amino acids. The CDR3 DNA sequence: TGTGCCAGCAGCCCGGGTCTTCAGAGCTATGGCTACACCTTC. Translated: CASSPGLQSYGYTF.

The chain's CDR3 is CASSKDPAGGLEQYF. CDR3 nucleotides: TGTGCCAGCAGCAAGGATCCAGCGGGGGGGCTCGAGCAGTACTTC. The chain links TRBV2 to TRBJ2-7; TRBD2 matches at 10 bases. There are 15 residues in the CDR3. CDR1 is SNHLY, CDR2 FYNNEI, per germline. With V trimmed by 6 bases and J by 6 bases, 11 bases remained unmatched.

The V and J genes are TRBV6-5 and TRBJ2-1; 15 bases align to TRBD2. CDR3 length: 15 amino acids. V gave up 2 bases and J gave up 9 bases; unmatched junction bases: 2. The germline gives CDR1 MNHEY, CDR2 SVGAGI. The CDR3 bases are TGTGCCAGCAGTTACGAGGGACTAGCGGGAGGTGAGCAGTTCTTC. Protein sequence: CASSYEGLAGGEQFF.

This clone has a single count. The chain has TRBV7-8 and TRBJ2-7; 7 bases are shared with TRBD2. J gave up 5 bases and V 3 bases, and 4 bases lay outside the gene matches. The CDR3 sequence is 13 residues long. CDR1 and CDR2 from the germline V gene are SGHVS and FQNEAQ. The CDR3 sequence: CASSLGGVNEQYF. CDR3 nucleotides: TGTGCCAGCAGCTTGGGGGGGGTGAACGAGCAGTACTTC. Full variable domain (missing parts from reference TRBV7-8 and TRBJ2-7): GAGVSQSPRYKVAKRGQDVALRCDPISGHVSLFWYQQALGQGPEFLTYFQNEAQLDKSGLPSDRFFAERPEGSVSTLKIQRTQQEDSAVYLCASSLGGVNEQYFGPGTRLTVT.

V and J are TRBV6-1 and TRBJ2-7, with D unclear. The CDR3 runs 17 residues. Germline-derived CDR1 and CDR2 are MNHNS and SASEGT. V gave up 2 bases and J gave up 3 bases, with 20 bases separating them. The CDR3 protein is CASSETASSTRLYEQYF. The CDR3 nucleotides are TGTGCCAGCAGTGAAACCGCCTCCAGTACCCGCCTCTACGAGCAGTACTTC.

V usage is TRBV11-2 and J usage is TRBJ2-5; D may be TRBD2 (6 bases). Germline lookup yields CDR1 SGHAT and CDR2 FQNNGV. V lost 0 bases and J 5 bases, leaving 16 bases between the germline ends. The CDR3 contains 16 residues. CDR3: CASSLDGGIRRETQYF. As DNA, the CDR3 is TGTGCCAGCAGCTTAGATGGGGGGATTAGAAGGGAGACCCAGTACTTC.

The chain links TRBV15 to TRBJ2-4, with a weak D call TRBD1 (5 bases). Germline V CDR1 and CDR2: LNHNV, YYDKDF (reference sequence). The length of the CDR3 is 17 residues. V gave up 5 bases and J gave up 4 bases, with 21 bases separating them. CDR3 coding DNA: TGTGCCACCAGCCCTCTCCAGGGTACCAGTACAAAAAACATTCAGTACTTC. It translates to CATSPLQGTSTKNIQYF.